The 29 T cell receptor beta chains reported below all come from one sample, sequenced in a study of blood T cell repertoires in COVID-19. Sequenced by immunoSEQ multiplex PCR; TCRdb stores in-frame clones only, minus some. The sample lists about 33,000 clones; approximately 85% were seen once. The sequencing input was peripheral blood. Receptors originate from a human donor in a cohort sampled during active COVID-19.

This clone was observed once. The V gene is TRBV6-6, the J gene TRBJ2-4; D is possibly TRBD1 (6 bases). The CDR3 spans 16 residues. Trimming removed 5 bases at V and 0 bases at J, with 14 bases between. The germline V gene encodes CDR1 MNHNY and CDR2 SVGAGI (reference sequence). The CDR3 DNA reads as TGTGCCAGCAGTCAGGGGTCAGGATTAGCCAAAAACATTCAGTACTTC. Amino acid sequence: CASSQGSGLAKNIQYF.

The chain combines TRBV4-1 with TRBJ2-3; 8 nucleotides match TRBD2. This CDR3 comprises 18 residues. The germline V gene has CDR1 MGHRA and CDR2 YSYEKL. Trimming took 3 bases from V and 5 from J; bases not matched to a gene: 16. For the CDR3, the DNA is TGCGCCAGCAGCCATCCCCTCCCGGGGGGGGCGGATGTAGATACGCAGTATTTT. It codes for CASSHPLPGGADVDTQYF.

V is TRBV5-1 and J is TRBJ2-7; 9 bases map to TRBD2. The CDR3 is made up of 14 amino acids. The junction had 5 bases not matched to a gene; V was cut back by 5 bases and J by 2 bases. Germline assignment: CDR1 SGHRS and CDR2 YFSETQ. The CDR3 nucleotides are TGCGCCAGCAGACCCAGCGGGGGGCCCTACGAGCAGTACTTC. It codes for CASRPSGGPYEQYF.

This chain joins TRBV2 and TRBJ1-1; D remains unclear. Germline CDR1 SNHLY, CDR2 FYNNEI. CDR3 size: 13 residues. The V gene lost 1 base and the J gene lost 4 bases, with 7 bases spanning the gap. The CDR3 here is CASSEGAPTEAFF. The DNA for the CDR3 is TGTGCCAGCAGTGAAGGGGCACCCACTGAAGCTTTCTTT.

There are a few counts of this clone. This rearrangement joins TRBV11-2 to TRBJ2-7; no firm D call. Per the germline V gene, CDR1 is SGHAT and CDR2 is FQNNGV. The CDR3 extends over 11 amino acids. V was pared by 4 bases and J by 5 bases, with 6 bases between. The CDR3 here is CASSSANEQYF. CDR3 in DNA: TGTGCCAGCAGCTCCGCTAACGAGCAGTACTTC. Drawing the rest from reference TRBV11-2 and TRBJ2-7, the complete variable domain is EAGVAQSPRYKIIEKRQSVAFWCNPISGHATLYWYQQILGQGPKLLIQFQNNGVVDDSQLPKDRFSAERLKGVDSTLKIQPAKLEDSAVYLCASSSANEQYFGPGTRLTVT.

The rearrangement links TRBV30 to TRBJ2-7, with no clear D. This CDR3 comprises 11 residues. CDR1 is GTSNPN, CDR2 SVGIG, per germline (reference sequence). V dropped 1 base and J dropped 4 bases, with 5 bases sitting between them. Here the CDR3 DNA reads TGTGCCTGGAGTGGCGGTTACGAGCAGTACTTC. It specifies CAWSGGYEQYF.

With regard to this clone: A junction end diverges from the germline sequence, so it may reflect a read error. The rearrangement links TRBV7-7 to TRBJ2-1; 11 bases line up with TRBD2. CDR3 length: 16 amino acids. CDR1 and CDR2 from the germline V gene are SSHAT and FNYEAQ (reference sequence). CDR3 loop: CASSLGTSGAYNEQFF. The CDR3 DNA reads as TGTGCTAGCAGCTTAGGGACTAGCGGAGCTTACAATGAGCAGTTCTTC.

This sequence joins TRBV7-9 and TRBJ2-3, with D uncertain. Germline CDR1 is SEHNR and CDR2 is FQNEAQ (reference sequence). The CDR3 sequence is 14 residues long. V dropped 0 bases and J dropped 2 bases, with 6 bases sitting between them. CDR3 bases: TGTGCCAGCAGCTTAGCGCAGGACACAGATACGCAGTATTTT. Translated: CASSLAQDTDTQYF.

The V call is TRBV18, the J call TRBJ2-7; D is possibly TRBD1 (5 bases). The CDR3 is 15 amino acids. V lost 1 base to trimming and J lost 2 bases, with 12 bases between them. Germline assignment: CDR1 KGHSH and CDR2 LQKENI. In DNA, the CDR3 is TGTGCCAGCTCACCACGGCAGGGTTGGACCTACGAGCAGTACTTC. Its protein is CASSPRQGWTYEQYF.

The table lists this clone with a few counts. V gene TRBV2 combines with J gene TRBJ1-5, with 8 bases aligning to TRBD1. The trim removed 6 bases at V and 0 bases at J, leaving 16 bases unmatched. Germline loops: CDR1 SNHLY, CDR2 FYNNEI. The CDR3 is made up of 19 amino acids. The CDR3 loop reads CASRGVTGAGKASNQPQHF. The CDR3, as DNA: TGTGCCAGCAGAGGCGTGACAGGGGCGGGAAAGGCTAGCAATCAGCCCCAGCATTTT.

This clone is medium-sized (0.01 to 0.1%) by share. Other DNA variants within this sample encode the same CDR3. V is TRBV28 and J is TRBJ1-2; possible D gene TRBD1, 6 bases. The CDR3 contains 17 residues. In germline, CDR1 is MDHEN, CDR2 SYDVKM. With 6 bases removed from V and 6 bases from J, the gap between germline ends came to 26 bases. The CDR3 sequence: CASSESLTGGGGNGYTF. CDR3 nucleotide sequence: TGTGCCAGCAGCGAAAGCCTAACCGGGGGCGGGGGGAATGGCTACACCTTC.

This chain links TRBV11-3 with TRBJ2-2; no clear D. V lost 0 bases to trimming and J lost 6 bases, with 5 bases between them. This CDR3 is 13 amino acids long. Germline V lookup: CDR1 SGHNT, CDR2 YENEEA. CDR3 bases: TGTGCCAGCAGCTTAGACTACGCCGGGGAGCTGTTTTTT. The encoded protein is CASSLDYAGELFF.

This clone appeared a few times. The chain carries TRBV7-6 and TRBJ2-7; 12 bases fit TRBD1. This CDR3 has 15 amino acids. From germline, CDR1 is SGHVS and CDR2 FNYEAQ. The trim removed 5 bases at V and 5 bases at J, leaving 7 bases unmatched. The CDR3 bases are TGTGCCAGCAGCCTGTCGGGACAGGGGGCTAACGAGCAGTACTTC. Residues: CASSLSGQGANEQYF.

This clone has just a few counts. V usage is TRBV4-1 and J usage is TRBJ2-7; 11 bases align to TRBD2. Germline V gives CDR1 MGHRA, CDR2 YSYEKL. J lost 6 bases, V lost 2 bases, and 6 bases had no gene match. The CDR3 is made up of 15 amino acids. CDR3 amino acids: CASSQNSGGAVEQYF. In DNA, the CDR3 is TGCGCCAGCAGCCAAAATAGCGGGGGGGCAGTCGAGCAGTACTTC.

The chain combines TRBV6-4 with TRBJ2-2; 8 nucleotides agree with TRBD2. Germline V gene data show CDR1 as MRHNA and CDR2 as SNTAGT. This CDR3 is 16 amino acids long. V lost 2 bases to trimming and J lost 4 bases; unmatched junction nucleotides: 6. CDR3 in DNA: TGTGCCAGCAGTGACGTCGGGGGGGCCGGCACCGGGGAGCTGTTTTTT. It yields the protein CASSDVGGAGTGELFF.

The gene calls are TRBV5-4 and TRBJ2-3, with 10 positions matching TRBD2. The CDR3 runs to 18 residues. The ends lost 0 bases at V and 0 bases at J; junction bases unmatched: 7. Germline assignment: CDR1 SGHNT and CDR2 YYREEE (reference sequence). CDR3 protein: CASSLDGLAVLSTDTQYF. CDR3 DNA sequence: TGTGCCAGCAGCTTGGACGGACTAGCGGTACTTAGCACAGATACGCAGTATTTT. The whole variable domain, filled in from reference TRBV5-4 and TRBJ2-3, reads ETGVTQSPTHLIKTRGQQVTLRCSSQSGHNTVSWYQQALGQGPQFIFQYYREEENGRGNFPPRFSGLQFPNYSSELNVNALELDDSALYLCASSLDGLAVLSTDTQYFGPGTRLTVL.

This chain connects TRBV7-9 to TRBJ2-7, with 7 positions matching TRBD1. V lost 5 bases, J lost 0 bases, and 4 bases stayed unmatched. There are 14 residues in the CDR3. The germline CDR1 and CDR2 sequences are SEHNR and FQNEAQ (reference sequence). The CDR3: CASSGTAPSYEQYF. CDR3 nucleotide sequence: TGTGCCAGCAGCGGGACAGCCCCCTCCTACGAGCAGTACTTC.

This sequence joins TRBV9 and TRBJ1-6; 7 positions match TRBD1. This CDR3 spans 16 amino acids. The V and J ends lost 2 bases and 6 bases, in that order; junction bases with no gene match: 8. CDR1 is SGDLS and CDR2 is YYNGEE in the germline V gene. CDR3 region: CASSVDGDSVNSPLHF. The DNA for the CDR3 is TGTGCCAGCAGCGTCGATGGGGACAGTGTTAATTCACCCCTCCACTTT.

Concerning this clone itself: At one of its ends the junction is not consistent with the germline gene, which may arise from a read error. The chain joins TRBV7-7 to TRBJ1-1; 7 bases agree with TRBD1. The length of the CDR3 is 17 residues. CDR1 and CDR2 (germline): SSHAT, FNYEAQ (reference sequence). CDR3 residues: CASSFGDRILMNTEAFF. In DNA form, the CDR3 reads TGTGCTAGCAGCTTTGGGGACAGAATCTTAATGAACACTGAAGCTTTCTTT. The full variable domain, its missing parts supplied by reference TRBV7-7 and TRBJ1-1, is GAGVSQSPRYKVTKRGQDVTLRCDPISSHATLYWYQQALGQGPEFLTYFNYEAQPDKSGLPSDRFSAERPEGSISTLTIQRTEQRDSAMYRCASSFGDRILMNTEAFFGQGTRLTVV.

The J gene is TRBJ2-1, the V gene TRBV14; D possibly corresponds to TRBD2 (7 bases). The CDR3 consists of 15 residues. Germline V CDR1 and CDR2: SGHDN, FVKESK. The ends were cut back, 4 bases at V and 5 bases at J, with 15 bases in the middle. The CDR3 DNA reads TGTGCCAGCAGCCCTTGGGGGAGGGGGGACAATGAGCAGTTCTTC. Its protein is CASSPWGRGDNEQFF.

DNA for the CDR3: TGTGCCAGCAGCAAAGAGAGAAAGGGAGGCAAAAACATTCAGTACTTC. Translated: CASSKERKGGKNIQYF. V usage is TRBV21-1 and J usage is TRBJ2-4; the table's TRBD2 call for D was not verified on the DNA. TRBV21-1 is designated a pseudogene. The CDR3 spans 16 residues.

The CDR3 bases are TGTGCCAGTAGAAGGGGGACAGGGGGCTCCTACGAGCAGTACTTC. It yields the protein CASRRGTGGSYEQYF. The V and J genes are TRBV19 and TRBJ2-7, with TRBD1 matching over 11 bases. CDR3 length: 15 residues. Germline V lookup: CDR1 LNHDA, CDR2 SQIVND (reference sequence). Losses at the gene ends were 6 bases for V and 0 bases for J; bases not matched to a gene: 4. The entire variable domain, with the rest obtained from reference TRBV19 and TRBJ2-7, is as follows: DGGITQSPKYLFRKEGQNVTLSCEQNLNHDAMYWYRQDPGQGLRLIYYSQIVNDFQKGDIAEGYSVSREKKESFPLTVTSAQKNPTAFYLCASRRGTGGSYEQYFGPGTRLTVT.

The chain couples TRBV4-1 to TRBJ1-3; maybe TRBD1 (6 bases). V was clipped by 1 base and J by 0 bases, with 13 bases between them. This CDR3 has 17 amino acids. Germline assignment: CDR1 MGHRA and CDR2 YSYEKL. The CDR3 sequence is CASSQVTGPSSGNTIYF. CDR3 nucleotides: TGCGCCAGCAGCCAAGTCACAGGGCCAAGCTCTGGAAACACCATATATTTT.

This clone has only one observation. This chain links TRBV18 with TRBJ2-1; 7 bases are a match to TRBD1. Per germline, CDR1 KGHSH and CDR2 LQKENI. CDR3 length: 16 residues. The V segment lost 4 bases and the J segment 4 bases; nucleotides outside the gene matches: 10. The CDR3 nucleotides read TGTGCCAGCTCACTTGGGACAGCCCATCCTTACAATGAGCAGTTCTTC. Its translation is CASSLGTAHPYNEQFF.

This chain joins TRBV28 and TRBJ1-1, with 12 bases that match TRBD1. This CDR3 spans 17 amino acids. Germline V CDR1 and CDR2: MDHEN, SYDVKM. With 5 bases clipped from V and 4 bases from J, the junction kept 11 bases outside the gene matches. Here the CDR3 DNA reads TGTGCCAGCAGTCCCCGGGACAGGGGGCGGGGGGTCACTGAAGCTTTCTTT. This gives the protein CASSPRDRGRGVTEAFF.

This clone appeared once. The chain couples TRBV27 to TRBJ2-1; 9 bases fit TRBD2. V lost 3 bases, J lost 0 bases, and 6 bases stayed unmatched. The CDR3 contains 17 residues. The germline gives CDR1 MNHEY, CDR2 SMNVEV (reference sequence). Here the CDR3 reads CASSFPSSGASYNEQFF. The CDR3 coding sequence is TGTGCCAGCAGTTTCCCCTCTAGCGGGGCCTCCTACAATGAGCAGTTCTTC.

The chain combines TRBV6-5 with TRBJ1-1; D is perhaps TRBD1 (5 bases). Germline V CDR1 and CDR2: MNHEY, SVGAGI. This CDR3 comprises 15 residues. V lost 0 bases, J lost 1 base, and 9 bases lay in between. The CDR3: CASSYSGTGNTEAFF. The CDR3 bases are TGTGCCAGCAGTTACTCGGGCACAGGGAACACTGAAGCTTTCTTT.

The chain employs TRBV7-6 and TRBJ2-5, with 8 bases identical to TRBD1. J lost 5 bases, V lost 0 bases, and 8 bases had no gene match. The germline V gene has CDR1 SGHVS and CDR2 FNYEAQ. The CDR3 has 16 residues. The CDR3 DNA follows: TGTGCCAGCAGCTTAGCGCCGCAGGGGGCTAGGGAGACCCAGTACTTC. This encodes CASSLAPQGARETQYF.

The chain couples TRBV19 to TRBJ1-2; D is undetermined. V was cut by 4 bases and J by 4 bases, with 16 bases left in between. CDR1 is LNHDA, CDR2 SQIVND, per germline (reference sequence). The CDR3 sequence is 15 residues long. The chain's CDR3 is CASSTQPGAVYGYTF. CDR3 in DNA: TGTGCCAGTAGTACCCAGCCGGGAGCCGTCTATGGCTACACCTTC.